This T cell receptor beta chain was profiled in a study of T cells in Graves' hyperthyroidism and ophthalmopathy. Amplification of TCR beta CDR3 regions was performed using RNA transcripts as template. A first-round RT-PCR of the TCR CDR3 used the HTBI primer set. TCRdb processed the multiplex PCR reads anew with MiXCR; each CDR3 protein has one entry. The sample includes approximately 530,000 distinct CDR3 sequences, less than 20% seen only once; the top ten take 47%. Trimming stripped 4 bases from V and 1 base from J, with 16 bases between. This CDR3 comprises 15 residues. The germline CDR1 and CDR2 sequences are DFQATT and SNEGSKA (reference sequence). The cohort's ophthalmopathy patients, a group with duration under 3 months, had a Clinical Activity Score of at least 3 and a NOSPECS grade of at least 4. Patients with uncontrolled infections, other autoimmune diseases, pregnancy or lactation were excluded. Together with thyroid ultrasound, orbital computed tomography, serum thyroxine and TRAb, clinical symptoms were used for diagnoses.

The sample holds many counts of this clonotype. The sequence was obtained from a man aged 35-49 years with Graves' ophthalmopathy. Specimen: blood. This chain links TRBV20-1 with TRBJ1-2; perhaps TRBD1 as D (6 bases). The CDR3 loop reads CSATTRDTFNYGYTF. The CDR3 DNA reads as TGCAGTGCTACCACCCGGGACACTTTTAACTATGGCTACACCTTC.